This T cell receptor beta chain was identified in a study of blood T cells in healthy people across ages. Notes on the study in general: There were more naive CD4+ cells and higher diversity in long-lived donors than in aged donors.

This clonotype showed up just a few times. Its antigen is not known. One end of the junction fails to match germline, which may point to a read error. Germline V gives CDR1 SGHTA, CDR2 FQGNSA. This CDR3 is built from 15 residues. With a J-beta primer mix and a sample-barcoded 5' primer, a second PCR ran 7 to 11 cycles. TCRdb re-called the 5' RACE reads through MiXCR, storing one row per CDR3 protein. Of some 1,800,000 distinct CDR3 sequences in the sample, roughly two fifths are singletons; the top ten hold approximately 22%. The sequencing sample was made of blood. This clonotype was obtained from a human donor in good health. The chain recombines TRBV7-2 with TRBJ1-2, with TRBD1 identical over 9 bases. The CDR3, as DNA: TGTGCTAGCAGCGTAACAGGGGGCGCAGACTATGGCTACACCTTC. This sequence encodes CASSVTGGADYGYTF.